The source of this T cell receptor beta chain is a study of T cell repertoires in cytomegalovirus infection. This clonotype has just a few counts. Its antigen is undetermined. TCRdb re-called the reads through MiXCR, storing one row per CDR3 protein. The sample consists of 680,000 or so distinct CDR3 sequences, 33% of them appearing once. Germline values: CDR1 SEHNR, CDR2 FQNEAQ (reference sequence). V was shortened by 3 bases and J by 7 bases, with 16 bases between the two germline ends. The CDR3 sequence is 15 residues long. This chain connects TRBV7-9 to TRBJ2-1, with D tentatively TRBD1 or TRBD2 (5 bases each). This clonotype originated in a human donor in good health (CMV status not recorded). Some clones in this sample may be carry-over from other donors' samples. The source material was cultured PBMCs, sampled from culture after CMV antigen stimulation. The CDR3 sequence: CASSFMGEFRNEQFF. The CDR3, as DNA: TGTGCCAGCAGCTTTATGGGGGAGTTTAGAAATGAGCAGTTCTTC.